The T cell receptor (beta chain) described here comes from a study of CD8+CD57+ T cells in acquired aplastic anemia. Looking at the study overall: Sorted CD4+ and CD8+ cells yielded DNA averaging around 3.2 ug. Study-wide points: Comparison of patients with controls identified about 30 shared CD8+ CDR3 sequences. CD8+ Simpson's diversity in patients was not significantly different from that in controls.

Many counts were recorded for this clonotype. As yet, its antigen is unknown. Genomic DNA acted as the template from which TCR beta VDJ combination and CDR3 sequence profiling were carried out. A single record per CDR3 protein comes from TCRdb applying MiXCR to the reads. The sample has around 250,000 distinct CDR3 sequences, approximately 57% seen once. Germline lookup yields CDR1 SGHAT and CDR2 FQNNGV. The CDR3 spans 16 residues. Unmatched junction bases numbered 8, after V lost 10 bases and J lost 0 bases. Sample: sorted CD4+, CD8+, or CD8+CD57+ T cells (not recorded which) from PBMCs. The clonotype originates from a human donor with severe aplastic anemia or a healthy control (not recorded which). This chain connects TRBV11-2 to TRBJ2-3; 12 bases are shared with TRBD2. CDR3 in amino acids: CATKLAGGPSTDTQYF. CDR3 DNA: TGTGCCACCAAACTAGCGGGGGGCCCTAGCACAGATACGCAGTATTTT.